This paragraph reports one T cell receptor beta chain. Its antigen remains unknown. The data originate from a study of cytomegalovirus exposure and HLA in healthy donors. General observations from the study: No immune exposure information besides CMV serostatus was available. In a later analysis, V- and J-gene trimming of beta chains associated with a DCLRE1C missense variant, replicated independently.

With 4 bases clipped from V and 0 bases from J, the junction kept 6 bases outside the gene matches. Germline V gene data show CDR1 as MDHEN and CDR2 as SYDVKM. CDR3 length: 16 amino acids. In the PCR, 60 Vbeta and 13 Jbeta primers were used. Clones were sequenced by immunoSEQ multiplex PCR, and TCRdb holds only the in-frame ones, with some missing. The data hold roughly 140,000 clones, with 60% to 85% observed a single time. The chain has TRBV28 and TRBJ2-4; 7 bases are shared with TRBD1. This TCR was recovered from a man between 18 and 29 years old in good health and CMV-seronegative. Material: PBMCs. For the CDR3, the DNA is TGTGCCAGCAGTTCCGGGACAGCCTCAGCCAAAAACATTCAGTACTTC. This gives the protein CASSSGTASAKNIQYF.